Following are 16 T cell receptor beta chains from one sample sequenced in a study of cytomegalovirus exposure and HLA in healthy donors. Assay used: immunoSEQ multiplex PCR; TCRdb lists only in-frame clones, some missing. This table holds 150,000 to 180,000 clones, around 84% found once. Sample: PBMCs. The source is a human donor in good health.

This chain links TRBV11-3 with TRBJ2-1, with D possibly TRBD1 on 6 matching bases. Germline V CDR1 and CDR2: SGHNT, YENEEA. The CDR3 runs 15 residues. V was trimmed by 1 base and J by 4 bases, leaving 11 bases between them. The CDR3 protein is CASSLGTATYNEQFF. The CDR3 DNA sequence: TGTGCCAGCAGCTTAGGGACAGCGACATACAATGAGCAGTTCTTC.

The CDR3 DNA reads TGTGCCAGTAGTACCTGGACTAGCGTCTACAATGAGCAGTTCTTC. Amino acids: CASSTWTSVYNEQFF. The chain is built from TRBV19 and TRBJ2-1; 9 bases map to TRBD2. This CDR3 region has 15 residues. J was trimmed by 3 bases and V by 4 bases; bases with no gene match: 4. Germline V gives CDR1 LNHDA, CDR2 SQIVND (reference sequence). The entire variable domain, with the rest obtained from reference TRBV19 and TRBJ2-1, is as follows: DGGITQSPKYLFRKEGQNVTLSCEQNLNHDAMYWYRQDPGQGLRLIYYSQIVNDFQKGDIAEGYSVSREKKESFPLTVTSAQKNPTAFYLCASSTWTSVYNEQFFGPGTRLTVL.

This rearrangement joins TRBV19 to TRBJ1-2; 7 bases match TRBD1. CDR3 length: 14 amino acids. Germline assignment: CDR1 LNHDA and CDR2 SQIVND (reference sequence). The J segment lost 3 bases and the V segment lost 4 bases, leaving 5 bases of the junction unmatched. The CDR3 protein is CASSSRGGDYGYTF. In DNA form, the CDR3 reads TGTGCCAGTAGTAGCCGAGGGGGCGACTATGGCTACACCTTC.

The rearrangement uses TRBV19 and TRBJ2-1; TRBD2 aligns across 7 bases. Germline V gene data show CDR1 as LNHDA and CDR2 as SQIVND (reference sequence). The CDR3 is 13 residues long. The V and J ends lost 7 bases and 9 bases, in that order; junction bases with no gene match: 9. This CDR3 reads CASKRASGGEQFF. In DNA form, the CDR3 reads TGTGCCAGTAAACGCGCTTCGGGGGGTGAGCAGTTCTTC.

The V call is TRBV6-6, the J call TRBJ2-3; D not certain. Trimming removed 2 bases from V and 0 bases from J, with 9 bases in between. The CDR3 has 15 residues. The germline gives CDR1 MNHNY, CDR2 SVGAGI (reference sequence). In DNA form, the CDR3 reads TGTGCCAGCAGTTACAACGACAAAAGCACAGATACGCAGTATTTT. As protein: CASSYNDKSTDTQYF.

V gene TRBV5-6 combines with J gene TRBJ1-1; D gene unclear. The germline gives CDR1 SGHDT, CDR2 YYEEEE. CDR3 length equals 13 residues. Trimming pared 0 bases from V and 7 bases from J, leaving 10 bases between. The CDR3 nucleotides are TGTGCCAGCAGCTTGGGCACTGGAGTTGAAGCTTTCTTT. It translates to CASSLGTGVEAFF.

CDR3 coding DNA: TGCGCCAGCAGCTTGGAAGGGGGCCGCGATACCCTCCACTTT. Protein sequence: CASSLEGGRDTLHF. This chain links TRBV5-1 with TRBJ1-6; 7 bases line up with TRBD1. The CDR3 runs to 14 residues. Looked up from germline, CDR1 is SGHRS and CDR2 is YFSETQ. After removal of 0 bases from V and 14 bases from J, the junction contained 8 bases not matched to a gene. Using reference TRBV5-1 and TRBJ1-6 for the parts outside the CDR3, the full variable domain is KAGVTQTPRYLIKTRGQQVTLSCSPISGHRSVSWYQQTPGQGLQFLFEYFSETQRNKGNFPGRFSGRQFSNSRSEMNVSTLELGDSALYLCASSLEGGRDTLHFGNGTRLTVT.

V is TRBV9 and J is TRBJ1-1, with D unresolved. V shed 3 bases and J shed 1 base, with 7 bases lying between them. The CDR3 covers 13 residues. Germline assignment: CDR1 SGDLS and CDR2 YYNGEE. This CDR3 reads CASSENKNTEAFF. CDR3 bases: TGTGCCAGCAGCGAGAACAAGAACACTGAAGCTTTCTTT. The variable domain in full, with the rest retrieved from reference TRBV9 and TRBJ1-1, is DSGVTQTPKHLITATGQRVTLRCSPRSGDLSVYWYQQSLDQGLQFLIQYYNGEERAKGNILERFSAQQFPDLHSELNLSSLELGDSALYFCASSENKNTEAFFGQGTRLTVV.

Only one count was recorded for this clone. This chain connects TRBV5-1 to TRBJ2-2, with D hard to call. Trimming left V 1 base short and J 5 bases short, with 9 bases between. The CDR3 is made up of 14 amino acids. From germline, CDR1 is SGHRS and CDR2 YFSETQ. The CDR3 bases are TGCGCCAGCAGCTTGTACCCTAGGACCGGGGAGCTGTTTTTT. This sequence encodes CASSLYPRTGELFF.

The chain is built from TRBV2 and TRBJ1-2; D may be TRBD1 (6 bases). The CDR3 has 15 residues. The germline CDR1 and CDR2 sequences are SNHLY and FYNNEI. Trimming left V 6 bases short and J 1 base short, with 15 bases between. The CDR3 protein is CASRSRDTRNYGYTF. The CDR3 nucleotides are TGTGCCAGCAGATCCCGGGACACCCGTAACTATGGCTACACCTTC.

The chain uses TRBV18 and TRBJ1-1; D ambiguous. The V gene's germline CDR1 is KGHSH and CDR2 LQKENI. Trimming pared 5 bases from V and 2 bases from J, leaving 9 bases between. This CDR3 comprises 13 residues. DNA for the CDR3: TGTGCCAGCTCAATTTCCCAAAACACTGAAGCTTTCTTT. Translation: CASSISQNTEAFF.

A single count supports this clone. The rearrangement joins TRBV19 to TRBJ2-7; TRBD2 aligns across 14 bases. The germline V gene has CDR1 LNHDA and CDR2 SQIVND (reference sequence). V lost 4 bases and J lost 5; bases outside the gene matches: 7. The CDR3 length is 16 residues. The chain's CDR3 is CASSREMGLAGDEQYF. The CDR3 nucleotides are TGTGCCAGTAGTAGAGAGATGGGACTAGCGGGGGACGAGCAGTACTTC.

The rearrangement uses TRBV19 and TRBJ2-7; 9 positions agree with TRBD1. CDR3 length: 16 residues. Trimming took 5 bases from V and 5 from J; bases not matched to a gene: 13. Germline loops: CDR1 LNHDA, CDR2 SQIVND (reference sequence). CDR3 loop: CASSFSSGTGIHEQYF. The CDR3 coding sequence is TGTGCCAGTAGTTTCTCGTCCGGGACAGGGATCCACGAGCAGTACTTC.

CDR3 sequence: CASSLDFEQAGEAFF. CDR3 sequence (DNA): TGTGCCAGCAGCTTGGACTTTGAGCAGGCGGGGGAAGCTTTCTTT. This chain links TRBV5-6 with TRBJ1-1; D not certain. CDR3 length: 15 amino acids. CDR1 and CDR2 (germline): SGHDT, YYEEEE. Deletions cut 0 bases from V and 8 bases from J, with 17 bases between.

V usage is TRBV12-5 and J usage is TRBJ1-1; D unclear. This CDR3 comprises 16 residues. CDR1 is LGHNT and CDR2 is FRNRAP in the germline V gene. Trimming cost V 4 bases and J 1 base, with 16 bases left between them. As DNA, the CDR3 is TGTGCTAGTGGTTCCAGTCCGCAAATAACGAACACTGAAGCTTTCTTT. Its translation is CASGSSPQITNTEAFF.

The chain combines TRBV4-1 with TRBJ2-7, with 9 bases fitting TRBD1. Trimming cost V 6 bases and J 2 bases; bases outside gene matches: 11. The CDR3 covers 16 residues. Germline values: CDR1 MGHRA, CDR2 YSYEKL. The chain's CDR3 is CASRATGTGIPYEQYF. The CDR3 nucleotides read TGCGCCAGCAGAGCCACCGGGACAGGGATTCCCTACGAGCAGTACTTC.